Included here is one TCR beta chain sequence, with context. Source study methods: Amplifying reference gene primers gave estimates of nucleated cell counts. TCRdb's copy holds only in-frame clones and misses some; the assay was immunoSEQ multiplex PCR. The D gene and trimming were derived from the DNA, and the V and J assignments and clone size from that table. The table shows fewer than 200,000 clones, with less than 90% occurring only once. The sample is drawn from a study of blood T cell repertoires in COVID-19. Study in general: Samples taken during acute and convalescent COVID-19 were collected in the United States, Italy and Spain. From T cells, B-cell-depleted T cells, or PBMCs came the material, which was cDNA or gDNA.

Source material: peripheral blood. The sequence was obtained from a man in his sixties with acute or convalescent COVID-19.

The CDR3 loop reads CASSLGVGGNYTF. The CDR3 nucleotides are TGTGCCAGCAGCTTGGGGGTCGGAGGAAACTACACCTTC. This chain uses TRBV5-5 with TRBJ1-2; no reliable D call. Germline V gene lookup returns CDR1 SGHKS and CDR2 YYEKEE (reference sequence). Trimming took 0 bases from V and 10 from J, leaving 13 bases between them. The CDR3 runs to 13 residues.